This T cell receptor beta chain emerged from a study of blood T cell repertoires in COVID-19. Original methodology: Researchers report that nucleated cell counts were estimated from reference gene primer amplification. Profiling relied on immunoSEQ multiplex PCR, and the TCRdb table lists in-frame clones only, not all of them. V, J and clone size derive from that table, while D and trimming were established from the DNA sequence. The table records tens of thousands of clones, 82% of them present only once. The TCR originated in a woman aged 55-70 years with acute or convalescent COVID-19. The specimen sequenced was peripheral blood.

The CDR3 reads CASSQVGASGNTIYF. For the CDR3, the DNA is TGTGCCAGCAGCCAAGTAGGGGCATCGGGAAACACCATATATTTT. The chain has TRBV4-2 and TRBJ1-3; weak D call: TRBD1 (5 bases). The CDR3 length is 15 residues. Germline V gene data show CDR1 as LGHNA and CDR2 as YNFKEQ. V gave up 1 base and J gave up 4 bases, with 11 bases separating them.